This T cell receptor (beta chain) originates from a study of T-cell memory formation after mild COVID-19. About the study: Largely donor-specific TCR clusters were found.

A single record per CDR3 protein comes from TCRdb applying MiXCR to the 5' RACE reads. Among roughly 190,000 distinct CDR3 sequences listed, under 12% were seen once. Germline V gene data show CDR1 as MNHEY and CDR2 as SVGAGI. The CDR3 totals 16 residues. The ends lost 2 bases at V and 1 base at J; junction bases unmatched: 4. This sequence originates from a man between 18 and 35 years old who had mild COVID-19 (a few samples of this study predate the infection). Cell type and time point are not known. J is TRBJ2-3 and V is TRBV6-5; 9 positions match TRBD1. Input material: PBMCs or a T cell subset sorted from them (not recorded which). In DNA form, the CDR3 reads TGTGCCAGCAGTTACAGGACAGGGGCTGGCACAGATACGCAGTATTTT. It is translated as CASSYRTGAGTDTQYF.